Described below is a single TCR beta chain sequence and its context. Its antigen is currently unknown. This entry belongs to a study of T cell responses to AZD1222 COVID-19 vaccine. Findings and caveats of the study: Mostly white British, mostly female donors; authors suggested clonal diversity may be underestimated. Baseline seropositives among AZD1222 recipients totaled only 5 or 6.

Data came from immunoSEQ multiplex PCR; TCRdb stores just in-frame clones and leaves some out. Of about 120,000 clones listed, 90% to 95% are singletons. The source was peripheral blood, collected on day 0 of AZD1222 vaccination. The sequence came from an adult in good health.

This CDR3 is CASSPLAGGRNTQYF. The DNA of the CDR3 is TGTGCCAGCAGTCCACTAGCGGGAGGGCGGAATACGCAGTATTTT. The chain employs TRBV6-5 and TRBJ2-3, with TRBD2 matching 13 bases. V dropped 5 bases and J dropped 7; count of bases not matched to a gene: 6. The CDR3 runs to 15 residues. Germline V gene data show CDR1 as MNHEY and CDR2 as SVGAGI.